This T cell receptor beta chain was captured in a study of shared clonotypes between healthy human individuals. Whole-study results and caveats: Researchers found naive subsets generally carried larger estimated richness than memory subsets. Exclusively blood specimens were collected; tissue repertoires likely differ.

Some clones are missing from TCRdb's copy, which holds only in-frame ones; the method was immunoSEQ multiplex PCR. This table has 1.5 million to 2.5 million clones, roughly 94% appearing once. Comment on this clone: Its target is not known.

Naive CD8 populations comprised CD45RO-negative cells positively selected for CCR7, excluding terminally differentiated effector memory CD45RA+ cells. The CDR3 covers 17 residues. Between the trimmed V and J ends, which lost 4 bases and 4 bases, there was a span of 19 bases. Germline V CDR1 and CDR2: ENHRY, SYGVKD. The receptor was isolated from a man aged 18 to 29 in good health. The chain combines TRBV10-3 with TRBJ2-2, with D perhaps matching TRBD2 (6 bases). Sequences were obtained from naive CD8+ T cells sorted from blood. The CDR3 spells CAISGGTPDTLTGELFF. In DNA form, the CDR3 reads TGTGCCATCAGTGGTGGGACTCCCGATACCCTCACCGGGGAGCTGTTTTTT.